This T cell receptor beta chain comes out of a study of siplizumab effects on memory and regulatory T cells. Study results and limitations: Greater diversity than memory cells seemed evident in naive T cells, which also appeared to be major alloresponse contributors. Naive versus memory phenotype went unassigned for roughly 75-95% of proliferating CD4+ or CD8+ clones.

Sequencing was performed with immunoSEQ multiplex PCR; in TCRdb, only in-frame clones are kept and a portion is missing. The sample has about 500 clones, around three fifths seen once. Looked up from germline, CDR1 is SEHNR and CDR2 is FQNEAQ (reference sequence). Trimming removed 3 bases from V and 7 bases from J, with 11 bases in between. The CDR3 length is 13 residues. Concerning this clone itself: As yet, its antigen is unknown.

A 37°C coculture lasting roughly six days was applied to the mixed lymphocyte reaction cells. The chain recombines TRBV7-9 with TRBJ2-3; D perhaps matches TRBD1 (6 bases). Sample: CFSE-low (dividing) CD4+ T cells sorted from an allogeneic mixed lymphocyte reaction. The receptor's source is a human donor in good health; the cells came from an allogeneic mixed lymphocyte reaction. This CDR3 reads CASSFSGVNTQYF. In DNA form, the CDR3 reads TGTGCCAGCAGCTTCTCAGGGGTAAATACGCAGTATTTT.